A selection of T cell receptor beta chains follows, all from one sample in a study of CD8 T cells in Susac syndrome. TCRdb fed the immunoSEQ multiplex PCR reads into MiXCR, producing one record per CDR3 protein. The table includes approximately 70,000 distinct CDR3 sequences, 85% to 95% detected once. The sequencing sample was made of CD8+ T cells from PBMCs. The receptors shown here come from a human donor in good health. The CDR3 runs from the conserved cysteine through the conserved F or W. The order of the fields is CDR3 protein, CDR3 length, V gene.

CDR3: CASSLDRAADTQYF
length: 14
V: TRBV5-1

CDR3: CASSLQGTGELFF
length: 13
V: TRBV9

CDR3: CASSVGAGPYEQYF
length: 14
V: TRBV9

CDR3: CASSLAMGQAHREAFF
length: 16
V: TRBV12-3/TRBV12-4

CDR3: CASSPHPTSGENSYNEQFF
length: 19
V: TRBV19

CDR3: CASAPWDSSNQPQHF
length: 15
V: TRBV6-1

CDR3: CASSSSGTGGVSDTQYF
length: 17
V: TRBV7-9

CDR3: CASSLAFNTEAFF
length: 13
V: TRBV27

CDR3: CASTGSTGELFF
length: 12
V: TRBV7-2

CDR3: CASSSQAQRPQHF
length: 13
V: TRBV7-2

CDR3: CASSPPRNNEQFF
length: 13
V: TRBV28

CDR3: CATSRGPGGGADTQYF
length: 16
V: TRBV15

CDR3: CASSFGFLGSYNSPLHF
length: 17
V: TRBV27

CDR3: CAWGMGGTEAFF
length: 12
V: TRBV30

CDR3: CASSWGQGVDRYTF
length: 14
V: TRBV28

CDR3: CASSLKGGGYEQYF
length: 14
V: TRBV5-4

CDR3: CASSAPGTPSTDTQYF
length: 16
V: TRBV9

CDR3: CASSQAGQGANEQFF
length: 15
V: TRBV4-3

CDR3: CSVGEGLAEAFF
length: 12
V: TRBV29-1

CDR3: CAILGMATGELFF
length: 13
V: TRBV5-1

CDR3: CSARDVGDNEQFF
length: 13
V: TRBV20-1

CDR3: CAWSVGRVGTEAFF
length: 14
V: TRBV30

CDR3: CASSPTVLTYNEQFF
length: 15
V: TRBV25-1